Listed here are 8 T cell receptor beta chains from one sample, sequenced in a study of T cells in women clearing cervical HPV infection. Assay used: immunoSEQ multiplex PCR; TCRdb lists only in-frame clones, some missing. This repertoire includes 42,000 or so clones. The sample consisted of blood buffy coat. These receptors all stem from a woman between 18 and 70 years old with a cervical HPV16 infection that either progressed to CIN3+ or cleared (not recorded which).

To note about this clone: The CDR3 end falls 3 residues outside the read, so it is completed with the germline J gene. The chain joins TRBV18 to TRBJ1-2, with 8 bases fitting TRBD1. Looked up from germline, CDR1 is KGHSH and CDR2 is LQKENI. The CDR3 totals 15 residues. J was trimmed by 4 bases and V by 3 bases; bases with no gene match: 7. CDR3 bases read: TGTGCCAGCTCACCCCGGGACAGGTACGGCTATGGC. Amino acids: CASSPRDRYGYG. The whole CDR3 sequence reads CASSPRDRYGYGYTF.

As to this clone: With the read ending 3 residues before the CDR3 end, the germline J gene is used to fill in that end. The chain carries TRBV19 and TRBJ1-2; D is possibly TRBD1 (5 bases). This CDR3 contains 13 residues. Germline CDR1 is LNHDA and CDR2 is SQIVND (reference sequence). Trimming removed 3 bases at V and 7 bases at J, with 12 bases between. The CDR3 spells CASSMGGMVGYTF. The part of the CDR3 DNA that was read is TGTGCCAGTAGTATGGGGGGTATGGTTGGC.

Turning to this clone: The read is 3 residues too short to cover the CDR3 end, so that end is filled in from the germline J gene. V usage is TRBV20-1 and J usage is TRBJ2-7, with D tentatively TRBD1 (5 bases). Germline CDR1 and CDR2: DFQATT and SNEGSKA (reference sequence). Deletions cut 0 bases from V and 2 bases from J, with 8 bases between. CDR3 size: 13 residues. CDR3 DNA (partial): TGCAGTGCTAGAGATGCAGGGACCTACGAG. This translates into CSARDAGTYE. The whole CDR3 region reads CSARDAGTYEQYF.

The sequenced CDR3 bases are TGTGCCATCCTTCTACACCTCGGGACAGACTACGAG. This translates into CAILLHLGTDYE. The complete CDR3 protein is CAILLHLGTDYEQYF. The rearrangement joins TRBV2 to TRBJ2-7; 7 bases map to TRBD1. The read ends 3 residues shy of where the CDR3 ends; the end is completed using the germline J gene. The CDR3 has 15 amino acids. V was pared by 10 bases and J by 3 bases, with 15 bases of the junction left unmatched. CDR1 is SNHLY and CDR2 is FYNNEI in the germline V gene.

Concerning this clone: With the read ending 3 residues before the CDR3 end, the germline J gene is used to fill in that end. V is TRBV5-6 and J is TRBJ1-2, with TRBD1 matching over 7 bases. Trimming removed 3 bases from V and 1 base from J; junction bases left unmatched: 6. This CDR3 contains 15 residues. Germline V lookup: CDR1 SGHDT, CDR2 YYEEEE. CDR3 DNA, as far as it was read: TGTGCCAGCAGCTGGCCTGGGACAGATAACTATGGC. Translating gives CASSWPGTDNYG. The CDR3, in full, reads CASSWPGTDNYGYTF.

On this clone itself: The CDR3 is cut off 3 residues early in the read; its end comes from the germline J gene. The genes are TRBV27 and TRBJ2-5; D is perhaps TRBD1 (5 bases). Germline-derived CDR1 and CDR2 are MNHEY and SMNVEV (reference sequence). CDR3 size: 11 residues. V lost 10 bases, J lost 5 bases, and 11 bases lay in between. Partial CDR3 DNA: TGTGCCACCGTAAAGGGGGAGACC. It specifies CATVKGET. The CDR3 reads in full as CATVKGETQYF.

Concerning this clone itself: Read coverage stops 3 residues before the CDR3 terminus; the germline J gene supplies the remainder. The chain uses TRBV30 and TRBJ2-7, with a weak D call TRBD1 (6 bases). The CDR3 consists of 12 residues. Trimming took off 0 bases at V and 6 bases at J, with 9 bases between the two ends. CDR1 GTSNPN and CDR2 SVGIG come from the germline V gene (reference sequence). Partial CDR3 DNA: TGTGCCTGGAGTGTGGGGGCGCTCGAG. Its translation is CAWSVGALE. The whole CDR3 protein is CAWSVGALEQYF.

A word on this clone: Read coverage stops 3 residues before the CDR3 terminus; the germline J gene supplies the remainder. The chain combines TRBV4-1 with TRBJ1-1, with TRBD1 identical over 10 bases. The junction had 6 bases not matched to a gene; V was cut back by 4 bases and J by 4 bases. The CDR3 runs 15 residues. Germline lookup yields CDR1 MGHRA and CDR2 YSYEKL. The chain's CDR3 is CASSRVGTGVTEAFF. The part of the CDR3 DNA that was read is TGCGCCAGCAGCCGAGTTGGGACAGGGGTCACTGAA.